Each of the 18 T cell receptor beta chains below was sequenced from the same sample in a study of blood T cell repertoires in COVID-19. Repertoires were generated with immunoSEQ multiplex PCR, while TCRdb's copy carries only in-frame clones and drops some. The sample lists about 200,000 clones, around 86% seen once, with 3% to 3.5% in the top ten. The source material was peripheral blood. All receptors derive from a man aged 60-69 years with acute or convalescent COVID-19.

The J gene is TRBJ1-2, the V gene TRBV2; D is uncertain. CDR1 is SNHLY, CDR2 FYNNEI, per germline. The length of the CDR3 is 14 residues. V lost 8 bases and J lost 4, with 17 bases in between. Written as DNA, the CDR3 is TGTGCCAGCGAAAACCGACCGGAGGGCTATGGCTACACCTTC. Its protein product is CASENRPEGYGYTF.

V gene TRBV5-1 combines with J gene TRBJ2-2; 7 bases fit TRBD2. V lost 1 base and J lost 1; bases outside the gene matches: 1. CDR3 length: 15 amino acids. Germline loops: CDR1 SGHRS, CDR2 YFSETQ. CDR3 region: CASSLLAGNTGELFF. CDR3 in DNA: TGCGCCAGCAGCTTGTTAGCGGGGAACACCGGGGAGCTGTTTTTT.

The V gene is TRBV6-5, the J gene TRBJ2-2; 12 bases line up with TRBD2. CDR1 and CDR2 from the germline V gene are MNHEY and SVGAGI. The J segment lost 7 bases and the V segment lost 7 bases, leaving 4 bases of the junction unmatched. The CDR3 has 14 residues. CDR3 amino acids: CASTSGGAGGELFF. CDR3 coding DNA: TGTGCCAGCACTAGCGGGGGGGCCGGCGGGGAGCTGTTTTTT.

The chain couples TRBV29-1 to TRBJ2-5, with 13 bases fitting TRBD2. Per germline, CDR1 SQVTM and CDR2 ANQGSEA. Losses at the gene ends were 7 bases for V and 5 bases for J; bases not matched to a gene: 7. This CDR3 spans 14 amino acids. Written as DNA, the CDR3 is TGCAGCGCCGCCGGGACTAGCGGGGCCGAGACCCAGTACTTC. This sequence encodes CSAAGTSGAETQYF.

This sequence joins TRBV6-5 and TRBJ1-5; TRBD1 matches at 7 bases. Germline V gives CDR1 MNHEY, CDR2 SVGAGI. J was trimmed by 7 bases and V by 6 bases; bases with no gene match: 6. The CDR3 has 13 residues. The DNA of the CDR3 is TGTGCCAGCAGGACAGGGTGGGGCCAGCCCCAGCATTTT. Translating gives CASRTGWGQPQHF.

The chain recombines TRBV6-6 with TRBJ2-7; TRBD1 matches at 8 bases. CDR3 length equals 17 residues. Per germline, CDR1 MNHNY and CDR2 SVGAGI (reference sequence). After removal of 5 bases from V and 2 bases from J, the junction contained 14 bases not matched to a gene. This CDR3 is CASSPLSTGTGAYEQYF. The CDR3, as DNA: TGTGCCAGCAGTCCCCTTTCCACCGGGACAGGAGCCTACGAGCAGTACTTC.

The V and J genes are TRBV7-8 and TRBJ2-5, with a weak D call TRBD2 (7 bases). V was cut by 5 bases and J by 1 base, with 11 bases left in between. Germline V gene lookup returns CDR1 SGHVS and CDR2 FQNEAQ. This CDR3 is 14 amino acids long. CDR3 sequence: CASSRGGGQETQYF. CDR3 sequence (DNA): TGTGCCAGCAGCCGAGGGGGGGGCCAAGAGACCCAGTACTTC.

The chain combines TRBV7-2 with TRBJ2-1; TRBD2 might be the D (7 bases). The V gene's germline CDR1 is SGHTA and CDR2 FQGNSA. The V end was cut by 7 bases, the J end by 7 bases, with 23 bases between. The CDR3 is 16 amino acids. The DNA for the CDR3 is TGTGCCAGCATCCTTAGGGGGGGCGCGAGGGTTAATGAGCAGTTCTTC. It translates to CASILRGGARVNEQFF.

The genes are TRBV12-5 and TRBJ1-1; no clear D. In germline, CDR1 is LGHNT, CDR2 FRNRAP. The CDR3 runs to 12 residues. The V end was cut by 5 bases, the J end by 6 bases, with 10 bases between. CDR3 region: CASGPGISEAFF. The CDR3 DNA reads TGTGCTAGTGGTCCGGGTATTTCTGAAGCTTTCTTT. Full variable domain (remainder filled in from reference TRBV12-5 and TRBJ1-1): DARVTQTPRHKVTEMGQEVTMRCQPILGHNTVFWYRQTMMQGLELLAYFRNRAPLDDSGMPKDRFSAEMPDATLATLKIQPSEPRDSAVYFCASGPGISEAFFGQGTRLTVV.

The chain links TRBV29-1 to TRBJ2-1; 10 bases line up with TRBD1. V shed 6 bases and J 5 bases; nucleotides not matched to a gene: 10. CDR3 size: 15 residues. Germline CDR1 SQVTM, CDR2 ANQGSEA. The CDR3 coding sequence is TGCAGCGTCCGCGGGACAGGGGATACCCACAATGAGCAGTTCTTC. It encodes CSVRGTGDTHNEQFF.

Here the CDR3 reads CAISVGPEGGGEKLFF. The CDR3 coding sequence is TGTGCCATCAGTGTGGGGCCGGAAGGGGGGGGTGAAAAACTGTTTTTT. This chain connects TRBV10-3 to TRBJ1-4; D possibly corresponds to TRBD1 (6 bases). V shed 4 bases and J shed 7 bases, with 19 bases lying between them. The CDR3 length is 16 residues. Germline V lookup: CDR1 ENHRY, CDR2 SYGVKD.

There are a few counts of this clone. The chain has TRBV5-8 and TRBJ2-7; 8 positions agree with TRBD1. The V and J ends lost 4 bases and 0 bases, in that order; junction bases with no gene match: 6. The CDR3 contains 15 residues. The germline V gene has CDR1 SGHTS and CDR2 YDEGEE. CDR3 nucleotides: TGTGCCAGCAGCCGGGGACAGGTTGTCTCCTACGAGCAGTACTTC. As protein: CASSRGQVVSYEQYF.

The rearrangement joins TRBV9 to TRBJ2-7, with 10 bases lining up with TRBD2. The CDR3 totals 16 residues. V dropped 0 bases and J dropped 6; count of bases not matched to a gene: 9. Germline values: CDR1 SGDLS, CDR2 YYNGEE. Here the CDR3 DNA reads TGTGCCAGCAGCGTAGGCCCCCTAGCGGGGGAAGGCGAGCAGTACTTC. Protein: CASSVGPLAGEGEQYF. The whole variable domain, filled in from reference TRBV9 and TRBJ2-7, reads DSGVTQTPKHLITATGQRVTLRCSPRSGDLSVYWYQQSLDQGLQFLIQYYNGEERAKGNILERFSAQQFPDLHSELNLSSLELGDSALYFCASSVGPLAGEGEQYFGPGTRLTVT.

V gene TRBV3-1 (or the pseudogene TRBV3-2) combines with J gene TRBJ2-3; TRBD2 aligns across 12 bases. Germline V lookup: CDR1 LGHDT, CDR2 YNNKEL (reference sequence). The V gene end was trimmed by 2 bases and the J gene end by 6 bases; junction bases not matched to a gene: 6. The CDR3 is 16 residues long. The CDR3 protein is CASSQRLAGGPDTQYF. In nucleotides, the CDR3 is TGTGCCAGCAGCCAAAGGCTAGCGGGGGGGCCGGATACGCAGTATTTT.

CDR3: CASSPRTSSYEQYF. The CDR3 coding sequence is TGTGCCAGCAGCCCAAGGACTAGCTCCTACGAGCAGTACTTC. V is TRBV7-8 and J is TRBJ2-7; TRBD2 matches 7 bases. The CDR3 runs to 14 residues. The V and J ends lost 5 bases and 0 bases, in that order; junction bases with no gene match: 4. Germline CDR1 SGHVS, CDR2 FQNEAQ.

The chain recombines TRBV10-2 with TRBJ1-2, with D perhaps TRBD1 (5 bases). V lost 0 bases and J lost 7, with 15 bases in between. The germline V gene has CDR1 WSHSY and CDR2 SAAADI. The CDR3 sequence is 15 residues long. The CDR3 spells CASSESGGSALGYTF. The CDR3 bases are TGCGCCAGCAGTGAGTCGGGGGGAAGTGCACTTGGCTACACCTTC.

The chain recombines TRBV6-4 with TRBJ2-5; the D gene is possibly TRBD2 (5 bases). V was clipped by 6 bases and J by 4 bases, with 12 bases between them. This CDR3 has 13 residues. CDR1 is MRHNA and CDR2 is SNTAGT in the germline V gene. In nucleotides, the CDR3 is TGTGCCAGCAGCCGACAAGAGGGAGAGACCCAGTACTTC. Its protein is CASSRQEGETQYF.

The gene calls are TRBV28 and TRBJ1-2; a possible D gene is TRBD1 (6 bases). This CDR3 is 15 amino acids long. Germline V CDR1 and CDR2: MDHEN, SYDVKM. V was pared by 2 bases and J by 5 bases, with 15 bases between. The CDR3 DNA sequence: TGTGCCAGCAGTTTACAAGGGGGAGCGGTTTATGGCTACACCTTC. Encoded protein: CASSLQGGAVYGYTF.